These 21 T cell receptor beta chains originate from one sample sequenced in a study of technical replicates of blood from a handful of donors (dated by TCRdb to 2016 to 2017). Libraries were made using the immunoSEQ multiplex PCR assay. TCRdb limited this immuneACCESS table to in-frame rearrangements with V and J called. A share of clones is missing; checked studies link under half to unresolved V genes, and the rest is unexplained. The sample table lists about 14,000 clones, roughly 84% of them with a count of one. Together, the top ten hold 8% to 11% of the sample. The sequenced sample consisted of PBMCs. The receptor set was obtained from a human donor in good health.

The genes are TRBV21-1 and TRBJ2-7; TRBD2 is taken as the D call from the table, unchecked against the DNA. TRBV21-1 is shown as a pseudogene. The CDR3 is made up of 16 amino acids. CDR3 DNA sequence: TGTGCCAGCCGTGAAAGAGGCACCCTACTCTCCTACGAGCAGTACTTC. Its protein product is CASRERGTLLSYEQYF.

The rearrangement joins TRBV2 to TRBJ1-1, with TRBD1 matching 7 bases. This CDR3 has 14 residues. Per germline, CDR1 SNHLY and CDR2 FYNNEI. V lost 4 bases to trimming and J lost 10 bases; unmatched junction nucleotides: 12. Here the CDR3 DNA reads TGTGCCAGCAGTGCCGGACAGCTGAACAGGGGAGCTTTCTTT. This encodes CASSAGQLNRGAFF.

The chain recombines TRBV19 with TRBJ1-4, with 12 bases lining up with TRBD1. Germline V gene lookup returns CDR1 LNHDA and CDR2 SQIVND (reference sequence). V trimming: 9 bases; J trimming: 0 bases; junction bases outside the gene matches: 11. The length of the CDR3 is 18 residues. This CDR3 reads CASNLPGTGGATNEKLFF. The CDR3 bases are TGTGCCAGCAACCTCCCGGGGACAGGGGGCGCAACTAATGAAAAACTGTTTTTT.

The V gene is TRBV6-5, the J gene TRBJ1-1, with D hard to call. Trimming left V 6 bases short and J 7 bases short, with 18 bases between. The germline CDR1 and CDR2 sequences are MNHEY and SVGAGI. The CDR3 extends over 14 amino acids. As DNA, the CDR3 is TGTGCCAGCAGCTCTGCGGGAGAGTACAGTGAAGCTTTCTTT. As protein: CASSSAGEYSEAFF.

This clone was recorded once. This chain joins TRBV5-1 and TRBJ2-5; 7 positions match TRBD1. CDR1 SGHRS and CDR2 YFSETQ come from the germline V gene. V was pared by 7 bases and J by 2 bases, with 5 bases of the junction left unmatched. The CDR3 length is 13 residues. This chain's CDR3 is CASSRGQQETQYF. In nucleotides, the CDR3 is TGCGCCAGCTCCCGGGGACAGCAAGAGACCCAGTACTTC.

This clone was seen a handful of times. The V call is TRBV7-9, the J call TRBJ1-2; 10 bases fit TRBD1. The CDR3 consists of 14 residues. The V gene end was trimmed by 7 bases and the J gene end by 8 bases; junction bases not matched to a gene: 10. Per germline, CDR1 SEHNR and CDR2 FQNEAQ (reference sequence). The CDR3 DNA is TGTGCCAGCACCTACTTAAGGGGACAGGGGGGCTACACCTTC. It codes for CASTYLRGQGGYTF.

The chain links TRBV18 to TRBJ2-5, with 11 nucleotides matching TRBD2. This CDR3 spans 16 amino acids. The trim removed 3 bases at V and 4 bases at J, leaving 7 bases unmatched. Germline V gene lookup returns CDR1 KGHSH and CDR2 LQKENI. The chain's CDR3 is CASSPLSGRALETQYF. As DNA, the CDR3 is TGTGCCAGCTCACCCCTTAGCGGGAGGGCCCTAGAGACCCAGTACTTC.

The CDR3 bases are TGTGCCAGCAGCTTAATGCCGGCTGGAAACACCATATATTTT. It specifies CASSLMPAGNTIYF. The chain joins TRBV7-2 to TRBJ1-3; unclear D gene. CDR1 is SGHTA and CDR2 is FQGNSA in the germline V gene. Trimming removed 2 bases from V and 2 bases from J, with 7 bases in between. The CDR3 spans 14 residues.

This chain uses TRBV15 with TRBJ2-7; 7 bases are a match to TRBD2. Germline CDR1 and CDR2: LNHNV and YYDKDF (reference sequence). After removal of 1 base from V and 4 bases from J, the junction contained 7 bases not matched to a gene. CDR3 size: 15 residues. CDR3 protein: CATSRVAGDAYEQYF. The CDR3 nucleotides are TGTGCCACCAGCAGAGTCGCGGGAGACGCGTACGAGCAGTACTTC.

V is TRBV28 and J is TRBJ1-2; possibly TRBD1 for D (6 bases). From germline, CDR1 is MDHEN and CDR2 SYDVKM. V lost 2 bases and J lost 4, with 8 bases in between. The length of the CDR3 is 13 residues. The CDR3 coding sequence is TGTGCCAGCAGTTTAAGGGGGACCTATGGCTACACCTTC. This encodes CASSLRGTYGYTF.

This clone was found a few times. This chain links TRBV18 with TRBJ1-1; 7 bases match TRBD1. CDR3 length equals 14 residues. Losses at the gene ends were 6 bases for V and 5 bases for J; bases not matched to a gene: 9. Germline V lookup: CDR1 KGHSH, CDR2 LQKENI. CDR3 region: CASSTRDSGTEAFF. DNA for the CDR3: TGTGCCAGCTCTACCCGGGACAGTGGAACTGAAGCTTTCTTT.

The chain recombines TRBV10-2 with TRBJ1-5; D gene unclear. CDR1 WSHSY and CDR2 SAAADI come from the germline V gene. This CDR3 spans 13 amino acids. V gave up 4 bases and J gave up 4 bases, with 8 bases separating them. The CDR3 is CASSGTGNQPQHF. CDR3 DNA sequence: TGCGCCAGCAGTGGAACGGGGAATCAGCCCCAGCATTTT.

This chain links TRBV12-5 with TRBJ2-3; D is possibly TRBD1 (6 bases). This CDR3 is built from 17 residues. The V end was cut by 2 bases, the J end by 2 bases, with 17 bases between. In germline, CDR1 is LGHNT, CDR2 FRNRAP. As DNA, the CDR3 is TGTGCTAGTGGTTTGTTCACAGGGCGATATGACACAGATACGCAGTATTTT. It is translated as CASGLFTGRYDTDTQYF.

The CDR3 coding sequence is TGCGCCAGCAGCTCGGGACTAGCGGGACGAAAAGATACGCAGTATTTT. This codes for CASSSGLAGRKDTQYF. The genes are TRBV5-1 and TRBJ2-3; 13 bases are a match to TRBD2. Per germline, CDR1 SGHRS and CDR2 YFSETQ. The length of the CDR3 is 16 residues. After removal of 3 bases from V and 5 bases from J, the junction contained 6 bases not matched to a gene.

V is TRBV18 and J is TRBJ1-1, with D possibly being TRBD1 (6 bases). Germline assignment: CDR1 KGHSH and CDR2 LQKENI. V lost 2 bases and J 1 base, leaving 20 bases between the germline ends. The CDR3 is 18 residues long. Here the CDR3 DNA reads TGTGCCAGCTCACCATTCACGGGGGGCGCCGCCGGGAACACTGAAGCTTTCTTT. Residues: CASSPFTGGAAGNTEAFF.

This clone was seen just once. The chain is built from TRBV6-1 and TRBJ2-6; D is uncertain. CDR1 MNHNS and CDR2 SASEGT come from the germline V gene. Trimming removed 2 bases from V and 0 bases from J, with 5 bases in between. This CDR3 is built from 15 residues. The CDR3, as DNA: TGTGCCAGCAGTGAACACAACTCTGGGGCCAACGTCCTGACTTTC. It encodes CASSEHNSGANVLTF.

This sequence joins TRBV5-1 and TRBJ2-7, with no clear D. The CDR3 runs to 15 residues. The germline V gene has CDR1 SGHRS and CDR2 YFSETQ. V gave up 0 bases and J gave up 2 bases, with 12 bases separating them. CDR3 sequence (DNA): TGCGCCAGCAGCTTGGTGCCCCAGAAGACCTACGAGCAGTACTTC. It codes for CASSLVPQKTYEQYF.

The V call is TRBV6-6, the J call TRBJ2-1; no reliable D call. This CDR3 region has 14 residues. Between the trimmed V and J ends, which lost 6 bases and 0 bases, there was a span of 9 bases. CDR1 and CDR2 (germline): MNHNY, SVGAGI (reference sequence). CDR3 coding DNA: TGTGCCAGCAGAAAGACGGGCTCCTACAATGAGCAGTTCTTC. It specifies CASRKTGSYNEQFF.

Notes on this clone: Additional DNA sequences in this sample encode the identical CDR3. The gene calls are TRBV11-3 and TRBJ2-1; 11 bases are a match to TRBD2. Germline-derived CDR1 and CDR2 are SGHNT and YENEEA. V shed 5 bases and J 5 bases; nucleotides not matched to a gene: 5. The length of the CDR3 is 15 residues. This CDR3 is CASSAGLAENNEQFF. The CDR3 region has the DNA TGTGCCAGCAGCGCGGGACTAGCGGAGAACAATGAGCAGTTCTTC.

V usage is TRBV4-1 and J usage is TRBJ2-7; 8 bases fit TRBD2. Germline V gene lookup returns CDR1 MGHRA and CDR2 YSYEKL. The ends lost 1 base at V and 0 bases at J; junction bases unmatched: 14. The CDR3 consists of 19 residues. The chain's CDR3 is CASSQGGTSTSGSSYEQYF. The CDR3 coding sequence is TGCGCCAGCAGCCAAGGAGGGACGTCTACTAGCGGATCCTCCTACGAGCAGTACTTC.

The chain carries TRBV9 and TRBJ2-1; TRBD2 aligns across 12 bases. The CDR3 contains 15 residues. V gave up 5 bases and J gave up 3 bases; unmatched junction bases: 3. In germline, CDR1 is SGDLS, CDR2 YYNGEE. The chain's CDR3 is CASSGTSGLYNEQFF. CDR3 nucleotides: TGTGCCAGCAGTGGGACTAGCGGGCTCTACAATGAGCAGTTCTTC.